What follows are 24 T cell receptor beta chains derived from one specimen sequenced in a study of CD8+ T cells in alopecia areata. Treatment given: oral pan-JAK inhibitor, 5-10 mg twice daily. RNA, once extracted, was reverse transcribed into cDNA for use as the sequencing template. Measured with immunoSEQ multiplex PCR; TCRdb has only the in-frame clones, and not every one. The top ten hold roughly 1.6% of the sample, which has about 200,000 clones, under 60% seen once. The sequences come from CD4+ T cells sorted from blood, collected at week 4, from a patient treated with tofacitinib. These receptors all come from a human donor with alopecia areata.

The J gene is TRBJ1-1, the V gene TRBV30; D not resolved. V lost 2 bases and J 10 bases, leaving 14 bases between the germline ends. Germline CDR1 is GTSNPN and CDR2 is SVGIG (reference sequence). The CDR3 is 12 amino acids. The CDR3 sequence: CAWSPTLLPAFF. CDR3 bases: TGTGCCTGGAGTCCCACATTATTACCAGCTTTCTTT.

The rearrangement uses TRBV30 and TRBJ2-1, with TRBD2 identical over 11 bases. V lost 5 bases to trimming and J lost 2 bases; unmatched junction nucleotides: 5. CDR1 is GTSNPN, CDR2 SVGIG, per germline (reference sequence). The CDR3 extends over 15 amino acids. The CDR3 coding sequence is TGTGCCTGGGTTAGCGGGGGGGCAACCTACAATGAGCAGTTCTTC. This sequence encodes CAWVSGGATYNEQFF.

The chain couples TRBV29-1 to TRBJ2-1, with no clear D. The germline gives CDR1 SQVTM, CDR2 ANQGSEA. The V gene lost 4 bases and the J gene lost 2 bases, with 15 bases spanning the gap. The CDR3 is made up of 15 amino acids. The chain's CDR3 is CSVVRDERTYNEQFF. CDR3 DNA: TGCAGCGTTGTGCGTGATGAGAGAACCTACAATGAGCAGTTCTTC.

CDR3 sequence reads: CSVERRFPNTEAFF. The CDR3 region has the DNA TGCAGCGTTGAACGTCGATTCCCGAACACTGAAGCTTTCTTT. V gene TRBV29-1 combines with J gene TRBJ1-1; D uncertain. CDR3 size: 14 residues. CDR1 and CDR2 from the germline V gene are SQVTM and ANQGSEA. Trimming cost V 2 bases and J 1 base, with 11 bases left between them.

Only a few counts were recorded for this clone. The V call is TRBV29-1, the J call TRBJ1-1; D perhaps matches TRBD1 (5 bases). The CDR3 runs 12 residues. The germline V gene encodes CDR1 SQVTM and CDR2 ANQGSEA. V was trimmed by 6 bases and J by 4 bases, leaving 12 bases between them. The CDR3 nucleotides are TGCAGCGTCGGGGACGTTGGCACTGAAGCTTTCTTT. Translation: CSVGDVGTEAFF.

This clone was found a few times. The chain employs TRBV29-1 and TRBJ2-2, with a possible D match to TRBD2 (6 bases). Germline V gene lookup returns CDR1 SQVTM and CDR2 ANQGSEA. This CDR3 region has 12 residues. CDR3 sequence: CGVTGVTGELFF. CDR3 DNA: TGCGGGGTAACGGGGGTGACCGGGGAGCTGTTTTTT.

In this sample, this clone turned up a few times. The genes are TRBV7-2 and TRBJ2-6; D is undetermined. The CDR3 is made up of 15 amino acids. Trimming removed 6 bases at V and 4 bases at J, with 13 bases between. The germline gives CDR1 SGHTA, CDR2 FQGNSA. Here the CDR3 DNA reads TGTGCCAGCAGTCCCATCCTTTTAGGGGCCAACGTCCTGACTTTC. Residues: CASSPILLGANVLTF.

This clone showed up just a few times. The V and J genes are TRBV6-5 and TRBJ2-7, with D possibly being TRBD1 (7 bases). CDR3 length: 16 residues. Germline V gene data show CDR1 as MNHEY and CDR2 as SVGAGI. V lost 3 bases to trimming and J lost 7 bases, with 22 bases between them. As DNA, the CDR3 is TGTGCCAGCAGTTATATCCCCCCCGACAGGGCGGGAGAGCAGTACTTC. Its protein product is CASSYIPPDRAGEQYF.

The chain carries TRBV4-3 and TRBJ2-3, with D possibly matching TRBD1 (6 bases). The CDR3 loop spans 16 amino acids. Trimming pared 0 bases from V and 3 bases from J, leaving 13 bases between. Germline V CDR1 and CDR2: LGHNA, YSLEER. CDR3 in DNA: TGCGCCAGCAGCCAAGAAGTACTCCAGGGGACAGATACGCAGTATTTT. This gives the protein CASSQEVLQGTDTQYF.

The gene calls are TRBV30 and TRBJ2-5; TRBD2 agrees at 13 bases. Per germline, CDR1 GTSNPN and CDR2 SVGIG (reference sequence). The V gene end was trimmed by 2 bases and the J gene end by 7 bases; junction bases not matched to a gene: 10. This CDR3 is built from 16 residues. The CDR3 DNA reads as TGTGCCTGGAGTAAGGGGACTAGCGGGGCAGGGGTGACCCAGTACTTC. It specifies CAWSKGTSGAGVTQYF.

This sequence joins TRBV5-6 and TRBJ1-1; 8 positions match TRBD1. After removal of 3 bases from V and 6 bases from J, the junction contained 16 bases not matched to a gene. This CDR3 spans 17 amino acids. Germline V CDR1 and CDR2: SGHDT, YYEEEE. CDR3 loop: CASSSLGQGGWLAEAFF. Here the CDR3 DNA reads TGTGCCAGCAGCTCCCTAGGACAGGGAGGGTGGCTGGCTGAAGCTTTCTTT.

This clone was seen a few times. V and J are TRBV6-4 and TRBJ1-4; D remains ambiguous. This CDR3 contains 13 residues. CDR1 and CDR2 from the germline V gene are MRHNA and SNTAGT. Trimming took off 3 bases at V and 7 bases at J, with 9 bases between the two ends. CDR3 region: CASSEGRGEKLFF. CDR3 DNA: TGTGCCAGCAGTGAAGGAAGAGGTGAAAAACTGTTTTTT.

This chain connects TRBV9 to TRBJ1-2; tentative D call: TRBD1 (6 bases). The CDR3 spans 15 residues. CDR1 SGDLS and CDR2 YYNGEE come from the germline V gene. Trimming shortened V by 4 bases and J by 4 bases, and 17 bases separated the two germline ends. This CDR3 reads CASSPPEGGVYGYTF. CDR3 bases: TGTGCCAGCAGCCCGCCGGAAGGGGGAGTCTATGGCTACACCTTC.

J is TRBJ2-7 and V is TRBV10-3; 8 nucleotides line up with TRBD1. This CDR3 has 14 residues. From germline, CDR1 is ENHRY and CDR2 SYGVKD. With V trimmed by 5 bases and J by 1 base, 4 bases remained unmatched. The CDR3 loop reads CAISHRDRSYEQYF. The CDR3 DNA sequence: TGTGCCATCAGTCACCGGGACAGGTCCTACGAGCAGTACTTC.

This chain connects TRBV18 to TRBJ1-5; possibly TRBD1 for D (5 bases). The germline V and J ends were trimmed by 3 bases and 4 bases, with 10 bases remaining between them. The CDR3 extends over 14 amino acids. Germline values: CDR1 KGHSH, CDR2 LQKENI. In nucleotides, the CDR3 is TGTGCCAGCTCACCCGGACACAATAATCAGCCCCAGCATTTT. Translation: CASSPGHNNQPQHF.

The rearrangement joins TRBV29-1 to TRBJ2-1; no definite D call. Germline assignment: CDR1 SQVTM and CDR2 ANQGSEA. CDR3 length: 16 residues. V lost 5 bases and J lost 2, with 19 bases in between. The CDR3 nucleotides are TGCAGCGTTAAGGCAAAGGAGTTCGAAGCCTACAATGAGCAGTTCTTC. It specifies CSVKAKEFEAYNEQFF.

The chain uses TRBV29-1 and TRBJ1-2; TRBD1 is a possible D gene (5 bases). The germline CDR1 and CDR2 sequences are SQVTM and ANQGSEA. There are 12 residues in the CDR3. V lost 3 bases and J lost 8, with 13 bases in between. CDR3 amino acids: CSVERGISGYTF. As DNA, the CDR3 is TGCAGCGTTGAGAGGGGAATCAGCGGCTACACCTTC.

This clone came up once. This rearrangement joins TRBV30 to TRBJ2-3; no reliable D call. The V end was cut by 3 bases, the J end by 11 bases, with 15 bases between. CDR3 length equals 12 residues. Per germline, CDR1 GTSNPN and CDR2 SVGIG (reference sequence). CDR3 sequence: CAWSESSMGQYF. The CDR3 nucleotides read TGTGCCTGGAGCGAATCCTCCATGGGGCAGTATTTT.

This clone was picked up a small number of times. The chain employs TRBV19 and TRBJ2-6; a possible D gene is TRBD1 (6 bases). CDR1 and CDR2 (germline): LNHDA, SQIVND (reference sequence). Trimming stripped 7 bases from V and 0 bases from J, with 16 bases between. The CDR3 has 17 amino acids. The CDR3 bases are TGTGCCAGTACCTTAGGGACAATCGTCTCTGGGGCCAACGTCCTGACTTTC. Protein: CASTLGTIVSGANVLTF.

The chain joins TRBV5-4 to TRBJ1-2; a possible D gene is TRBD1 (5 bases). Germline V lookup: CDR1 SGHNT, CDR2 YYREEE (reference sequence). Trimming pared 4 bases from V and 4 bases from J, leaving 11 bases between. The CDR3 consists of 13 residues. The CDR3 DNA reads TGTGCCAGCAGCAACCCCGGGACCTATGGCTACACCTTC. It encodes CASSNPGTYGYTF.

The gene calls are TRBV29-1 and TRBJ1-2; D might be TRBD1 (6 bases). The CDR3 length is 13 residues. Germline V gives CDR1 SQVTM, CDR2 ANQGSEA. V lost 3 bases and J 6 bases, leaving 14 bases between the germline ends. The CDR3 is CSVDPQGNDGYTF. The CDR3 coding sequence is TGCAGCGTTGACCCACAGGGAAACGATGGCTACACCTTC.

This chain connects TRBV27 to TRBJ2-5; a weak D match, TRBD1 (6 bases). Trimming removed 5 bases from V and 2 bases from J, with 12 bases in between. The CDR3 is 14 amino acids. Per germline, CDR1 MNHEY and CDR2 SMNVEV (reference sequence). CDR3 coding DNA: TGTGCCAGCAGTCTGTCTCAGGGGCAAGAGACCCAGTACTTC. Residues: CASSLSQGQETQYF.

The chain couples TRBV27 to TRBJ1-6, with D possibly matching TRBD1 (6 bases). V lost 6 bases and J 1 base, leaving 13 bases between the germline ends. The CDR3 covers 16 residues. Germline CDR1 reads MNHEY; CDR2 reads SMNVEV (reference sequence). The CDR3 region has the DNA TGTGCCAGCAGGACCCTAGGACAGTCCTATAATTCACCCCTCCACTTT. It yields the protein CASRTLGQSYNSPLHF.

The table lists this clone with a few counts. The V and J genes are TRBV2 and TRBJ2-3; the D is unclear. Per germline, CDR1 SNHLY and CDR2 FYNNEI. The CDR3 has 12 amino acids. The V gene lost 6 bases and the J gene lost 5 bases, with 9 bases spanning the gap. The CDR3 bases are TGTGCCAGCAGGGATAACCAAGATACGCAGTATTTT. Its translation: CASRDNQDTQYF. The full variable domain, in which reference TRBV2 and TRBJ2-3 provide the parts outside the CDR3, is EPEVTQTPSHQVTQMGQEVILRCVPISNHLYFYWYRQILGQKVEFLVSFYNNEISEKSEIFDDQFSVERPDGSNFTLKIRSTKLEDSAMYFCASRDNQDTQYFGPGTRLTVL.